One and the same sample provided the 24 T cell receptor beta chains below, sequenced in a study of cytomegalovirus exposure and HLA in healthy donors. 13 Jbeta primers and 60 Vbeta primers were used for the PCR. Libraries were prepared by immunoSEQ multiplex PCR; TCRdb keeps only in-frame clonotypes and omits some of them. Of 90,000 to 150,000 clones listed, 82% are singletons. Sample: PBMCs. These receptors originate from a woman aged 18 to 35 in good health and CMV-seronegative.

The chain couples TRBV7-9 to TRBJ2-1; TRBD2 aligns across 7 bases. The germline gives CDR1 SEHNR, CDR2 FQNEAQ (reference sequence). The CDR3 extends over 16 amino acids. The J segment lost 9 bases and the V segment lost 3 bases, leaving 14 bases of the junction unmatched. The CDR3 DNA reads as TGTGCCAGCAGCTTTTCTTCGGGAGGAAAGAGTAGTGAGCAGTTCTTC. Translated, it gives CASSFSSGGKSSEQFF.

J is TRBJ1-1 and V is TRBV5-1; possible D gene TRBD1, 6 bases. Germline CDR1 and CDR2: SGHRS and YFSETQ. V shed 6 bases and J shed 0 bases, with 12 bases lying between them. This CDR3 is built from 14 residues. As DNA, the CDR3 is TGCGCCAGCAATGGGGGCAGGGTGAACACTGAAGCTTTCTTT. Encoded protein: CASNGGRVNTEAFF.

This clone was recorded only once. In DNA, the CDR3 is TGCAGCGTTGATAGGAAGCGGGAGGGCCAAGGGAGGAACTACGAGCAGTACTTC. Amino acid sequence: CSVDRKREGQGRNYEQYF. The chain couples TRBV29-1 to TRBJ2-7, with TRBD2 identical over 10 bases. The V gene end was trimmed by 3 bases and the J gene end by 3 bases; junction bases not matched to a gene: 17. Germline loops: CDR1 SQVTM, CDR2 ANQGSEA. The CDR3 has 18 amino acids.

The chain recombines TRBV18 with TRBJ1-2; 7 nucleotides agree with TRBD1. The germline V gene encodes CDR1 KGHSH and CDR2 LQKENI. CDR3 size: 15 residues. The V segment lost 0 bases and the J segment 7 bases; nucleotides outside the gene matches: 8. CDR3 in amino acids: CASSPPKTGTSGYTF. The CDR3 DNA sequence: TGTGCCAGCTCACCACCGAAGACAGGGACCTCTGGCTACACCTTC.

The chain uses TRBV6-1 and TRBJ2-1; a weak D match, TRBD2 (5 bases). The CDR3 consists of 15 residues. Germline V lookup: CDR1 MNHNS, CDR2 SASEGT. The V gene lost 3 bases and the J gene lost 4 bases, with 13 bases spanning the gap. Here the CDR3 reads CASSDRLQSYNEQFF. The CDR3 DNA is TGTGCCAGCAGTGATAGACTACAATCGTACAATGAGCAGTTCTTC.

This rearrangement joins TRBV5-1 to TRBJ1-1, with D tentatively TRBD1 (6 bases). The CDR3 extends over 15 amino acids. V lost 4 bases and J 2 bases, leaving 15 bases between the germline ends. Germline V gene data show CDR1 as SGHRS and CDR2 as YFSETQ. In nucleotides, the CDR3 is TGCGCCAGCAGCGGGGGGGGCCGGGCTAACACTGAAGCTTTCTTT. Amino acids: CASSGGGRANTEAFF.

Points on this clone: Sequence at one end of the junction differs from germline and may be a read error. The V and J genes are TRBV7-9 and TRBJ1-4; no clear D. This CDR3 spans 12 amino acids. Germline loops: CDR1 SEHNR, CDR2 FQNEAQ (reference sequence). In DNA, the CDR3 is TGTTCCAGCGGGTACAGTCGAGAAAAACTGTTTTTT. This translates into CSSGYSREKLFF.

The V gene is TRBV5-4, the J gene TRBJ2-7; 15 nucleotides match TRBD2. Germline V lookup: CDR1 SGHNT, CDR2 YYREEE (reference sequence). The ends lost 4 bases at V and 3 bases at J; junction bases unmatched: 8. CDR3 length: 17 residues. CDR3 in DNA: TGTGCCAGCAGCCCGGGACTAGCGGGGGGTATTTTCTACGAGCAGTACTTC. This encodes CASSPGLAGGIFYEQYF.

This clone came up a few times. V is TRBV14 and J is TRBJ2-3, with D possibly matching TRBD2 (5 bases). CDR1 SGHDN and CDR2 FVKESK come from the germline V gene. The CDR3 loop spans 14 amino acids. V was cut by 5 bases and J by 2 bases, with 11 bases left in between. CDR3 loop: CASSGREHTDTQYF. CDR3 DNA: TGTGCCAGCAGCGGCCGGGAACACACAGATACGCAGTATTTT.

The chain recombines TRBV2 with TRBJ2-3; the match to TRBD2 covers 11 bases. This CDR3 is built from 16 residues. V shed 6 bases and J 2 bases; nucleotides not matched to a gene: 7. The germline V gene encodes CDR1 SNHLY and CDR2 FYNNEI. The CDR3 sequence: CASSPGLAGFTDTQYF. The CDR3, as DNA: TGTGCCAGCAGCCCCGGACTAGCGGGTTTCACAGATACGCAGTATTTT.

This clone was seen only a few times. V usage is TRBV10-1 and J usage is TRBJ1-1, with D possibly TRBD1 on 6 matching bases. V was pared by 5 bases and J by 6 bases, with 13 bases between. Germline V CDR1 and CDR2: WNHNN, SYGVQD (reference sequence). The CDR3 spans 13 residues. In nucleotides, the CDR3 is TGCGCCAGCAGTACCGGGACATATTCTGAAGCTTTCTTT. It specifies CASSTGTYSEAFF.

The table lists this clone with a few counts. The chain is built from TRBV6-5 and TRBJ1-4; TRBD1 is a possible D gene (6 bases). V lost 5 bases and J lost 2, with 12 bases in between. The CDR3 contains 15 residues. Germline V gene sequence: CDR1 MNHEY, CDR2 SVGAGI. This CDR3 reads CASSQGSPTNEKLFF. The CDR3, as DNA: TGTGCCAGCAGTCAGGGGTCCCCGACTAATGAAAAACTGTTTTTT.

This chain connects TRBV5-1 to TRBJ2-3; D perhaps matches TRBD2 (6 bases). The CDR3 has 17 amino acids. The V gene's germline CDR1 is SGHRS and CDR2 YFSETQ. With 0 bases removed from V and 2 bases from J, the gap between germline ends came to 16 bases. The CDR3 sequence is CASSLAAGNRFTDTQYF. For the CDR3, the DNA is TGCGCCAGCAGCTTGGCCGCGGGGAATAGATTCACAGATACGCAGTATTTT.

The J gene is TRBJ2-3, the V gene TRBV5-8, with 7 bases matching TRBD2. The V segment lost 4 bases and the J segment 7 bases; nucleotides outside the gene matches: 9. The germline V gene has CDR1 SGHTS and CDR2 YDEGEE. This CDR3 is 14 amino acids long. The CDR3 here is CASSIRGVVNTQYF. DNA of the CDR3: TGTGCCAGCAGCATCCGGGGGGTTGTGAATACGCAGTATTTT. The complete variable domain, with remaining parts taken from reference TRBV5-8 and TRBJ2-3, reads EAGVTQSPTHLIKTRGQQATLRCSPISGHTSVYWYQQALGLGLQFLLWYDEGEERNRGNFPPRFSGRQFPNYSSELNVNALELEDSALYLCASSIRGVVNTQYFGPGTRLTVL.

The chain links TRBV4-1 to TRBJ2-7; 8 nucleotides match TRBD1. The CDR3 has 16 amino acids. Trimming removed 4 bases from V and 3 bases from J; junction bases left unmatched: 11. Germline V gives CDR1 MGHRA, CDR2 YSYEKL. CDR3 DNA sequence: TGCGCCAGCAGCCGCCCCGGGACAGGTAATTACTACGAGCAGTACTTC. It translates to CASSRPGTGNYYEQYF.

The chain couples TRBV30 to TRBJ2-1, with 9 positions matching TRBD2. V shed 4 bases and J 4 bases; nucleotides not matched to a gene: 5. The CDR3 sequence is 14 residues long. Germline CDR1 reads GTSNPN; CDR2 reads SVGIG (reference sequence). The CDR3 spells CAWKGSGGYNEQFF. The CDR3 DNA reads TGTGCCTGGAAAGGAAGCGGGGGGTACAATGAGCAGTTCTTC.

V gene TRBV5-1 combines with J gene TRBJ2-3; 8 positions agree with TRBD2. Germline V gene lookup returns CDR1 SGHRS and CDR2 YFSETQ. With 3 bases clipped from V and 4 bases from J, the junction kept 19 bases outside the gene matches. This CDR3 contains 19 residues. The CDR3: CASSSSLLAGGFGADTQYF. In DNA form, the CDR3 reads TGCGCCAGCAGCTCGAGTTTACTGGCGGGAGGCTTTGGCGCAGATACGCAGTATTTT.

The chain couples TRBV9 to TRBJ2-3, with 11 bases lining up with TRBD1. CDR1 and CDR2 (germline): SGDLS, YYNGEE. The CDR3 is 17 amino acids. V shed 0 bases, J shed 1 base, and the junction held 4 bases outside the gene matches. The CDR3 sequence: CASSVVMGQGGTDTQYF. The CDR3 DNA sequence: TGTGCCAGCAGCGTAGTCATGGGACAGGGGGGCACAGATACGCAGTATTTT.

This chain uses TRBV4-2 with TRBJ1-3, with a weak D call TRBD1 (5 bases). Trimming took 0 bases from V and 3 from J, leaving 9 bases between them. The CDR3 has 15 amino acids. Germline loops: CDR1 LGHNA, CDR2 YNFKEQ. The CDR3: CASSQDGGSGNTIYF. The CDR3 DNA follows: TGTGCCAGCAGCCAAGACGGGGGTAGTGGAAACACCATATATTTT.

This clone was counted only a few times. The rearrangement uses TRBV30 and TRBJ2-2; 8 positions agree with TRBD1. CDR3 size: 15 residues. In germline, CDR1 is GTSNPN, CDR2 SVGIG (reference sequence). After removal of 3 bases from V and 6 bases from J, the junction contained 9 bases not matched to a gene. This chain's CDR3 is CAWRGDRTVSGELFF. Here the CDR3 DNA reads TGTGCCTGGAGGGGGGACAGGACGGTTTCCGGGGAGCTGTTTTTT.

The chain is built from TRBV7-8 and TRBJ1-1, with 7 bases that match TRBD1. Germline CDR1 SGHVS, CDR2 FQNEAQ. This CDR3 spans 15 amino acids. V dropped 4 bases and J dropped 4; count of bases not matched to a gene: 9. The CDR3 sequence: CASSWARDSSTEAFF. In DNA, the CDR3 is TGTGCCAGCAGCTGGGCCCGGGACAGTTCCACTGAAGCTTTCTTT.

The chain joins TRBV5-4 to TRBJ1-1; 9 bases agree with TRBD1. The CDR3 covers 15 residues. V shed 6 bases, J shed 1 base, and the junction held 7 bases outside the gene matches. Germline CDR1 SGHNT, CDR2 YYREEE (reference sequence). The CDR3 is CASTGRGQGNTEAFF. The CDR3 DNA reads TGTGCCAGCACAGGGAGGGGACAGGGGAACACTGAAGCTTTCTTT. Based on the CDR3 plus reference TRBV5-4 and TRBJ1-1, the full variable domain is ETGVTQSPTHLIKTRGQQVTLRCSSQSGHNTVSWYQQALGQGPQFIFQYYREEENGRGNFPPRFSGLQFPNYSSELNVNALELDDSALYLCASTGRGQGNTEAFFGQGTRLTVV.

This chain links TRBV7-2 with TRBJ2-7, with a possible D match to TRBD2 (6 bases). The CDR3 sequence is 16 residues long. V dropped 0 bases and J dropped 2 bases, with 14 bases sitting between them. Germline-derived CDR1 and CDR2 are SGHTA and FQGNSA. Here the CDR3 reads CASSLAGGKAPYEQYF. The CDR3 region has the DNA TGTGCCAGCAGCTTAGCCGGAGGGAAGGCACCCTACGAGCAGTACTTC. Together with reference TRBV7-2 and TRBJ2-7, the CDR3 gives the full variable domain: GAGVSQSPSNKVTEKGKDVELRCDPISGHTALYWYRQSLGQGLEFLIYFQGNSAPDKSGLPSDRFSAERTGGSVSTLTIQRTQQEDSAVYLCASSLAGGKAPYEQYFGPGTRLTVT.

CDR3 in DNA: TGTGCCAGTAGTCCCTCGGGACAGGGCACAGATACGCAGTATTTT. This encodes CASSPSGQGTDTQYF. J is TRBJ2-3 and V is TRBV19; TRBD1 agrees at 8 bases. CDR1 LNHDA and CDR2 SQIVND come from the germline V gene (reference sequence). J lost 1 base, V lost 5 bases, and 5 bases had no gene match. The CDR3 totals 15 residues.